The T cell receptor beta chain under discussion was sequenced for a study of cytotoxic CD8 clonotypes in ibrutinib-treated CLL (dated by TCRdb to the early 2020s). Context from the whole study: In this cohort, around 14 patients were treatment-naive and more than 9 were relapsed/refractory, while fewer than 18 had unmutated IGHV. Response samples were taken after a median of 12 months on treatment, ranging from about 6 to 36 months. Cryopreserved peripheral blood mononuclear cells were collected before treatment, at response, and at either disease progression or sustained remission. Of the roughly 86 participants in the trial, approximately 26 had longitudinal samples available. All remission and progressive disease samples were collected while patients were still receiving ibrutinib. Partial responses were observed in about 25 patients and complete responses in 2; after a median follow-up of 68 months, remission was maintained in approximately 14 patients and progression was observed in about twelve. Samples averaged approximately 260,000 productive templates and 94,082 productive rearrangements. Study-wide findings and limitations: Clonality rose at ibrutinib response, remained stable during sustained remission, and dropped back toward baseline at progression. Public clonotypes were found to be uncommon and were observed to contract or remain stable during treatment; the increase in clonality was shown to reflect expansion of private clonotypes at ibrutinib response. Sampling times were not matched between patients in sustained remission and patients whose disease was progressing, and lymph node repertoires were not examined. Baseline clonality exceeded that of age-matched healthy donors and correlated strongly with circulating CD8+ T-cell counts.

Taken with the paper, the label for time point translates to: 20 to 25 months on ibrutinib. For TCR beta library preparation, roughly 2 micrograms of genomic DNA were extracted from the cryopreserved PBMCs. High-throughput TCR beta sequencing was performed on longitudinal blood samples from CLL patients receiving ibrutinib monotherapy. The patients were enrolled in a single-center, open-label phase 2 trial of ibrutinib monotherapy. Each clonotype received, on average, roughly 9.6x coverage in deep resolution sequencing performed on a MiSeq, where the target depth lay between 1 in 1 million and 1 in 200,000 T cells. The immunoSEQ hsTCRB Kit was used to generate the TCR beta libraries. Turning to the authors' computational methods: ImmunoSEQ Data Assistant and ImmunoSEQ Analyzer were used for data analysis, and V, D and J genes were assigned according to IMGT definitions. Clonality, with values ranging from 0 to 1, was calculated as one minus the normalized Shannon entropy of productive rearrangement frequencies. Only overrepresented clonotypes making up at least 0.05% of the repertoire of each patient were included in the public clonotype analysis. About a dozen age-matched healthy donor repertoires from immuneACCESS served as clonality controls. TCRdb took over this immuneACCESS table, retaining in-frame rearrangements with V and J assigned. Such tables are incomplete; in checked studies, under half of the missing clones stem from an unresolved V gene, and the remainder is unexplained. V and J calls and clone size are given by that table; D and trimming were obtained from the DNA. Present in this sample are around 92,000 clones, approximately 71% of which were seen just once. The ten biggest clones cover around 25% of the sample.

Concerning this clone itself: No cognate antigen has been identified for it. Base qualities are not provided; no much larger clone lies one nucleotide away.

The V end loses 7 bases and the J end loses 2 bases, and a stretch of 14 bases separates them. The CDR3 goes from the cysteine to the phenylalanine over 14 residues. Left in the record is the CDR3 DNA by itself, 42 bases read in frame from the first base. From the germline V gene, CDR1 is SNHLY and CDR2 is FYNNEI. The origin of this receptor is a human donor with chronic lymphocytic leukemia. The sample in question was PBMCs, obtained after 24 months of ibrutinib treatment. Recombination connected TRBV2 to TRBJ2-5, with the D gene possibly TRBD1 or TRBD2, each one fitting 7 bases. The sequenced DNA is TGTGCCAGCACGAACAGGGGAGGGCAAGAGACCCAGTACTTC. Translated, this gives CASTNRGGQETQYF.